This TCR beta chain is from a study of blood T cells in healthy people across ages (dated by TCRdb to the mid-2010s). In the study overall: In model experiments, template switching captured about one uniquely barcoded TCR beta cDNA molecule for every two T cells. Using deep sequencing normalized with unique cDNA molecular identifiers, the study measured how TCR beta repertoire diversity changes with age. The donors were split into four age groups: young (average 16 years), middle-aged (39), aged (62) and long-lived (over 75). To avoid experimental bias, donors of different ages were distributed randomly across sequencing lanes. For two donors (one aged 18 to 30 and one aged 80 or older), the study analyzed two additional independent replicas of 1 million unique cDNA reads from the same blood draw.

The roughly 37 donors, aged roughly 6 to 90 years, were systemically healthy Caucasian individuals from Russia. Each donor gave approximately 9.4 milliliters of peripheral blood, drawn into EDTA-treated Vacutainer tubes. Ficoll-Paque density-gradient centrifugation was used to isolate PBMCs, with at least 6.5 million obtained per sample. Trizol reagent was used to extract total RNA from the PBMCs, yielding at least 6 micrograms per sample. For every donor, an aliquot of PBMCs went through flow cytometry to measure the percentages of naive CD45RAhigh/CD27high T cells. This clonotype was seen repeatedly, ten times or more. Its antigen remains undetermined. Nothing much larger sits one base from this clone, and base qualities are not available. The library was produced with 5' RACE. The instrument given in TCRdb is Illumina HiSeq 2500. A second PCR of roughly 7 to 11 cycles was performed with a sample-barcoded 5' primer and a J-beta primer mix. Each TCR beta cDNA molecule received a unique molecular identifier from a template-switch 5' adaptor carrying 12 random nucleotides. Each sample yielded at least 3 million CDR3-containing paired-end reads. First-strand cDNA synthesis was performed from all RNA using the Mint cDNA synthesis kit, with priming by a TRBC-specific oligonucleotide. Following uracil-DNA glycosylase treatment, all cDNA underwent a first 18-cycle PCR with the universal primers M1SS and BC2_uni_R. The authors processed their data as follows. For normalization, 1 million high-quality reads, each with a distinct molecular identifier, were randomly selected from each sample. Instead of being binned into consensus sequences, reads that shared molecular identifiers were thrown out. CDR3 identification, clonotype clustering and error correction used MiTCR with a Q25 quality threshold and the strictest error-elimination algorithm. Lower-bound total TCR beta diversity was estimated with a nonparametric unseen species model using Euler transformation. In TCRdb, the public reads were trimmed at Q25 with fastp and aligned with MiXCR, with productive beta chains retained. Here each entry gathers all rows of one CDR3 protein and keeps the most common genes and DNA. The V and J calls were determined by TCRdb, not by the authors. A total of 850,000 to 1,100,000 distinct CDR3 sequences appear in this sample, about two fifths of them only once. 13% of the sample goes to the ten largest clones.

Overall study outcomes, separate from this receptor: Observed TCR beta diversity per million T cells fell roughly linearly with age, and a significant reduction was already apparent by age around 40. Since profiling was done on bulk unsorted PBMCs, naive and antigen-experienced compartments could not be conclusively compared. The long-lived group showed more naive CD4+ T cells, fewer expanded clones and increased TCR diversity than the aged group, suggesting age selection. A strong correlation was found between observed TCR beta diversity and the percentage of naive T cells measured by flow cytometry. The CMV infection status of donors was not known, potentially confounding age-related changes in expanded clonotypes. Total diversity estimates from one million sequenced T cells were considered lower bounds and underestimates.

The CDR3 covers 14 residues, taking in both the cysteine and the phenylalanine. Only CDR3 DNA is held: 42 bases, read in frame from base 1. Sequences MGHDK (CDR1) and SYGVNS (CDR2) are obtained from the germline V gene. The germline ends are 9 bases apart after V is trimmed by 1 base and J by 3 bases. The sequencing sample was made of blood. The receptor's source is a man aged 18 to 29 in good health. The sequence is built from TRBV25-1 and TRBJ1-2; the D gene is perhaps TRBD1, on 5 matching bases. The sequenced DNA: TGTGCCAGCAGTGAATCGGGGGTAGACTATGGCTACACCTTC. This codes for CASSESGVDYGYTF.